Here is one T cell receptor (beta chain) with its context. Its antigen is undetermined. The PCR made use of 60 Vbeta and 13 Jbeta primers. The assay was immunoSEQ multiplex PCR, and TCRdb's table has in-frame clones only and misses some. The table records roughly 190,000 clones, around 84% of them present only once. The CDR3 contains 18 residues. These data originate in a study of cytomegalovirus exposure and HLA in healthy donors. Study outcomes and limitations: Later work found that TCR association rates differed between HLA loci; DRB1 had the most and HLA-C the fewest.

This chain joins TRBV21-1 and TRBJ1-2; the table's TRBD1 call for D was not verified on the DNA. TRBV21-1 counts as a pseudogene. This receptor was taken from a man aged 40-49 years in good health and CMV-seropositive. The sample was PBMCs. The CDR3 DNA reads as TGTGCCAGCAGCAAGGACAGGGGGCTTTTGGGAACTAACTATGGCTACACCTTC. Protein: CASSKDRGLLGTNYGYTF.